One and the same sample provided the 18 T cell receptor beta chains below, sequenced in a study of CD8+CD57+ T cells in acquired aplastic anemia. Patients chosen for sequencing had CD8+CD57+ cells that had expanded, as shown by flow cytometry. For CDR3 and TCR beta VDJ profiling, genomic DNA was the template used. TCRdb passed the reads through MiXCR, listing each CDR3 protein once. This table has roughly 200,000 distinct CDR3 sequences, around 63% appearing once. Sequenced input: sorted CD4+, CD8+, or CD8+CD57+ T cells (not recorded which) from PBMCs. The receptors stem from a human donor with aplastic anemia.

This clonotype was counted at least ten times. The rearrangement uses TRBV29-1 and TRBJ1-2, with D perhaps matching TRBD1 (5 bases). Trimming cost V 5 bases and J 8 bases, with 21 bases left between them. The CDR3 is 14 amino acids. The germline V gene has CDR1 SQVTM and CDR2 ANQGSEA. The CDR3 here is CSVYFPGKGDGYTF. CDR3 in DNA: TGCAGCGTTTACTTCCCAGGGAAAGGCGACGGCTACACCTTC. Variable domain in full (rest from reference TRBV29-1 and TRBJ1-2): SAVISQKPSRDICQRGTSLTIQCQVDSQVTMMFWYRQQPGQSLTLIATANQGSEATYESGFVIDKFPISRPNLTFSTLTVSNMSPEDSSIYLCSVYFPGKGDGYTFGSGTRLTVV.

This chain joins TRBV5-1 and TRBJ2-5; possible D gene TRBD1, 6 bases. The V gene lost 5 bases and the J gene lost 5 bases, with 13 bases spanning the gap. Germline V gene data show CDR1 as SGHRS and CDR2 as YFSETQ. CDR3 length equals 13 residues. CDR3 sequence: CASSSDRWETQYF. The CDR3 DNA follows: TGCGCCAGCAGTTCGGACAGATGGGAGACCCAGTACTTC. Looking up the rest from reference TRBV5-1 and TRBJ2-5 gives the full variable domain: KAGVTQTPRYLIKTRGQQVTLSCSPISGHRSVSWYQQTPGQGLQFLFEYFSETQRNKGNFPGRFSGRQFSNSRSEMNVSTLELGDSALYLCASSSDRWETQYFGPGTRLLVL.

This chain connects TRBV7-3 to TRBJ2-5; a possible D gene is TRBD1 (6 bases). The germline V gene encodes CDR1 SGHTA and CDR2 FQGTGA. V lost 5 bases, J lost 4 bases, and 11 bases lay in between. CDR3 length equals 13 residues. This chain's CDR3 is CASSRGQTETQYF. The CDR3 coding sequence is TGTGCCAGCAGCCGTGGACAGACAGAGACCCAGTACTTC.

This chain links TRBV20-1 with TRBJ2-5, with D perhaps TRBD1 (6 bases). The DNA end lines up better with TRBJ2-1; the J call may be wrong. CDR1 DFQATT and CDR2 SNEGSKA come from the germline V gene (reference sequence). The CDR3 spans 14 residues. The CDR3 sequence: CSARAQGSYNEQFF. CDR3 DNA: TGCAGTGCTAGAGCCCAGGGGTCCTACAATGAGCAGTTCTTC.

The chain recombines TRBV7-8 with TRBJ2-5; D is perhaps TRBD1 (5 bases). Trimming pared 6 bases from V and 5 bases from J, leaving 10 bases between. The CDR3 is 12 residues long. CDR1 is SGHVS and CDR2 is FQNEAQ in the germline V gene. The CDR3: CASSTGPETQYF. CDR3 coding DNA: TGTGCCAGCAGTACAGGACCGGAGACCCAGTACTTC.

This clonotype was observed at least ten times. This chain connects TRBV4-1 to TRBJ1-3; 8 nucleotides match TRBD1. J was trimmed by 8 bases and V by 5 bases; bases with no gene match: 8. The length of the CDR3 is 14 residues. In germline, CDR1 is MGHRA, CDR2 YSYEKL. CDR3 sequence reads: CASSSRGPGDTIYF. The CDR3 DNA follows: TGCGCCAGCAGCAGCAGGGGGCCTGGGGACACCATATATTTT.

The genes are TRBV7-8 and TRBJ2-6; D might be TRBD1 (5 bases). V was trimmed by 5 bases and J by 0 bases, leaving 20 bases between them. Germline values: CDR1 SGHVS, CDR2 FQNEAQ. The CDR3 covers 19 residues. The CDR3 protein is CASSGPGRVFLSGANVLTF. DNA for the CDR3: TGTGCCAGCAGCGGCCCGGGCAGGGTCTTCCTCTCTGGGGCCAACGTCCTGACTTTC.

CDR3 in amino acids: CASLSLAGVNEQFF. The DNA of the CDR3 is TGTGCCAGCCTCAGTCTAGCGGGGGTCAATGAGCAGTTCTTC. This sequence joins TRBV2 and TRBJ2-1; 10 nucleotides agree with TRBD2. V was clipped by 8 bases and J by 6 bases; unmatched bases: 7. This CDR3 is built from 14 residues. Germline assignment: CDR1 SNHLY and CDR2 FYNNEI.

This clonotype was picked up many times. The V gene is TRBV19, the J gene TRBJ1-6; the D is unclear. Trimming left V 4 bases short and J 7 bases short, with 8 bases between. The length of the CDR3 is 13 residues. CDR1 is LNHDA, CDR2 SQIVND, per germline (reference sequence). The chain's CDR3 is CASSRGGNSPLHF. CDR3 in DNA: TGTGCCAGTAGTAGAGGAGGAAATTCACCCCTCCACTTT.

This clonotype was found once. The rearrangement links TRBV24-1 to TRBJ2-3, with TRBD2 matching 8 bases. V trimming: 5 bases; J trimming: 1 base; junction bases outside the gene matches: 4. CDR1 is KGHDR, CDR2 SFDVKD, per germline. The CDR3 contains 15 residues. CDR3 DNA sequence: TGTGCCACCAGTGGGGCCGGGGGGGGCACAGATACGCAGTATTTT. Protein: CATSGAGGGTDTQYF.

The J gene is TRBJ1-6, the V gene TRBV10-3, with 9 nucleotides matching TRBD1. In germline, CDR1 is ENHRY, CDR2 SYGVKD. This CDR3 spans 22 amino acids. Trimming cost V 10 bases and J 0 bases; bases outside gene matches: 25. DNA for the CDR3: TGTGCCACCACCCTCAATCCGGCGGACAGGGGAGCCCTCAGCTCCTATAATTCACCCCTCCACTTT. Protein sequence: CATTLNPADRGALSSYNSPLHF.

The chain recombines TRBV24-1 with TRBJ2-1; TRBD2 aligns across 8 bases. V shed 7 bases and J 6 bases; nucleotides not matched to a gene: 1. The CDR3 has 12 residues. Looked up from germline, CDR1 is KGHDR and CDR2 is SFDVKD. CDR3 in amino acids: CATSRGGNEQFF. The CDR3 bases are TGTGCCACCAGCCGGGGGGGCAATGAGCAGTTCTTC.

In its sample, this clonotype was seen many times. The genes are TRBV24-1 and TRBJ1-1, with 7 nucleotides matching TRBD1. The germline V gene encodes CDR1 KGHDR and CDR2 SFDVKD. The length of the CDR3 is 13 residues. V trimming: 7 bases; J trimming: 1 base; junction bases outside the gene matches: 2. The CDR3 DNA is TGTGCCACCAGAACAGGGGCGAACACTGAAGCTTTCTTT. This encodes CATRTGANTEAFF.

This clonotype turned up a few times. The V call is TRBV12-3 or TRBV12-4, the J call TRBJ2-7, with a weak D call TRBD2 (7 bases). V was trimmed by 4 bases and J by 5 bases, leaving 18 bases between them. There are 15 residues in the CDR3. The CDR3 DNA reads as TGTGCCAGCAGTTCCCCCTTACGCGGGGGCGACGAGCAGTACTTC. It yields the protein CASSSPLRGGDEQYF.

V usage is TRBV7-8 and J usage is TRBJ1-1, with D perhaps TRBD1 (5 bases). This CDR3 contains 13 residues. The V end was cut by 5 bases, the J end by 3 bases, with 10 bases between. Germline V gene lookup returns CDR1 SGHVS and CDR2 FQNEAQ. The CDR3 DNA reads as TGTGCCAGCAGCCCGGCGGGGGACACTGAAGCTTTCTTT. Protein product: CASSPAGDTEAFF.

This chain joins TRBV20-1 and TRBJ2-7; the match to TRBD1 covers 7 bases. V trimming: 2 bases; J trimming: 2 bases; junction bases outside the gene matches: 9. The CDR3 runs 15 residues. Germline assignment: CDR1 DFQATT and CDR2 SNEGSKA (reference sequence). The DNA of the CDR3 is TGCAGTGCTAGAAAAGGACAGGTAATCCCCTACGAGCAGTACTTC. This gives the protein CSARKGQVIPYEQYF.

This clonotype was found many times. V and J are TRBV2 and TRBJ1-6; D possibly corresponds to TRBD1 (5 bases). The CDR3 sequence is 15 residues long. Germline CDR1 and CDR2: SNHLY and FYNNEI. Trimming removed 2 bases at V and 4 bases at J, with 9 bases between. CDR3 sequence reads: CASSELTVYNSPLHF. The CDR3 DNA reads as TGTGCCAGCAGTGAATTGACAGTGTATAATTCACCCCTCCACTTT.

In this sample, this clonotype turned up many times. This sequence joins TRBV5-1 and TRBJ2-3, with D possibly being TRBD1 (7 bases). The CDR3 is 15 residues long. Trimming stripped 7 bases from V and 1 base from J, with 16 bases between. CDR1 is SGHRS, CDR2 YFSETQ, per germline. The CDR3 DNA reads as TGCGCCAGCCAGAAGGAGGGGGCGCGCACAGATACGCAGTATTTT. Its protein product is CASQKEGARTDTQYF.